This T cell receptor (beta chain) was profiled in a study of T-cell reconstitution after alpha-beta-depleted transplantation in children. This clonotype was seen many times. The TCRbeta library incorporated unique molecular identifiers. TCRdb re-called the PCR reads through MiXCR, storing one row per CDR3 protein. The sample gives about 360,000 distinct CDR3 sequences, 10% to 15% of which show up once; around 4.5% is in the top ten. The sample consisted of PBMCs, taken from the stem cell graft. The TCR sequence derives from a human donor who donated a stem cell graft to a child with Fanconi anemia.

CDR3 loop: CSVGVRRDYGYTF. The CDR3 DNA sequence: TGCAGCGTTGGGGTAAGAAGAGACTATGGCTACACCTTC. V and J are TRBV29-1 and TRBJ1-2, with D uncertain. Trimming took 4 bases from V and 3 from J, leaving 12 bases between them. Germline V gene sequence: CDR1 SQVTM, CDR2 ANQGSEA. There are 13 residues in the CDR3. Looking up the rest from reference TRBV29-1 and TRBJ1-2 gives the full variable domain: SAVISQKPSRDICQRGTSLTIQCQVDSQVTMMFWYRQQPGQSLTLIATANQGSEATYESGFVIDKFPISRPNLTFSTLTVSNMSPEDSSIYLCSVGVRRDYGYTFGSGTRLTVV.